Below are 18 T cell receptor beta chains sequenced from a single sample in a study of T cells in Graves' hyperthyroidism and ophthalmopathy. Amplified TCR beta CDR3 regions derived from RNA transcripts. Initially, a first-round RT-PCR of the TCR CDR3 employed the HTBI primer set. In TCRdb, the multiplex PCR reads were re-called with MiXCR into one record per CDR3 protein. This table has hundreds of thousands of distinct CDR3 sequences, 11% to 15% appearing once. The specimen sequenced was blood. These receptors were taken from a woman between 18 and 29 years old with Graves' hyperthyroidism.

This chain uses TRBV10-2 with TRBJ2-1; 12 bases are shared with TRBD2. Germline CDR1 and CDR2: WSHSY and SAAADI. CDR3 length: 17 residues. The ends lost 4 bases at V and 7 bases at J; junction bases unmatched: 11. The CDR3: CASSGLAGGRAGNEQFF. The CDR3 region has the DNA TGCGCCAGCAGTGGGCTAGCGGGAGGGCGGGCTGGTAATGAGCAGTTCTTC.

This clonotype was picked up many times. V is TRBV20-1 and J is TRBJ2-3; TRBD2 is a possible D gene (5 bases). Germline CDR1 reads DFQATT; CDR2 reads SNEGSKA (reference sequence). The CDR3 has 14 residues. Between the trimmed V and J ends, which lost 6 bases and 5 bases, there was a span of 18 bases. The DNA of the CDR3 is TGCAGTGCCCGAACCTTTAAGCGGCGAGATACGCAGTATTTT. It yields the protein CSARTFKRRDTQYF.

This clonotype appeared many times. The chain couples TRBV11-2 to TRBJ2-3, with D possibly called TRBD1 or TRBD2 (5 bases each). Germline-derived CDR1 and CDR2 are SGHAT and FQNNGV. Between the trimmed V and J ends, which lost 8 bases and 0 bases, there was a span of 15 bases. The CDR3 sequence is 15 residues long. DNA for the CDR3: TGTGCCAGCCTCTCCCGGGGCATAAGCACAGATACGCAGTATTTT. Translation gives CASLSRGISTDTQYF.

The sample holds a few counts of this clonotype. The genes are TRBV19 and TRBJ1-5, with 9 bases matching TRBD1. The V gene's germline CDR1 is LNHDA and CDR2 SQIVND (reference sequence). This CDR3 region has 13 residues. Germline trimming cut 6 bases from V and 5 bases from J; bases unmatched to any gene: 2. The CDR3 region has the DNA TGTGCCAGTAGAGGGACAGGGCATCAGCCCCAGCATTTT. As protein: CASRGTGHQPQHF. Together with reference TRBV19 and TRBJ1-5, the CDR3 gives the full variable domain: DGGITQSPKYLFRKEGQNVTLSCEQNLNHDAMYWYRQDPGQGLRLIYYSQIVNDFQKGDIAEGYSVSREKKESFPLTVTSAQKNPTAFYLCASRGTGHQPQHFGDGTRLSIL.

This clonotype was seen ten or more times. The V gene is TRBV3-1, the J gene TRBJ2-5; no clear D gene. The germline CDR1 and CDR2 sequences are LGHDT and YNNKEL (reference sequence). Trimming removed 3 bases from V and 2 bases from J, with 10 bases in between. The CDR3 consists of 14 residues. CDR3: CASSHDAAQETQYF. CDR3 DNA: TGTGCCAGCAGCCACGATGCAGCTCAAGAGACCCAGTACTTC.

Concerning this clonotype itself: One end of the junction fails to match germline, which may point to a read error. CDR3 nucleotides: TGTGCCAGCAGCTACCGGACCCAAGCCAGAAACATTCAGTACTTC. Protein product: CASSYRTQARNIQYF. The chain joins TRBV12-3 or TRBV12-4 to TRBJ2-4, with unresolved D. The CDR3 is 15 residues long.

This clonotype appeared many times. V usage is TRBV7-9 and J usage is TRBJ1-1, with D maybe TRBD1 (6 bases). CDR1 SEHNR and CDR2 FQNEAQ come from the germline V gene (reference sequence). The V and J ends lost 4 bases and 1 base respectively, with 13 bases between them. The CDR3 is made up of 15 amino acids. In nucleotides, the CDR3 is TGTGCCAGCAGCTCACTAGACAGGAGGAACACTGAAGCTTTCTTT. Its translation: CASSSLDRRNTEAFF.

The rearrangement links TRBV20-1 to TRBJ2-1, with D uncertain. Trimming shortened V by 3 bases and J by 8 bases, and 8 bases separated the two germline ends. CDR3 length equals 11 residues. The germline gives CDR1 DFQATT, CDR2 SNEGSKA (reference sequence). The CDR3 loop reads CSASPPYEQFF. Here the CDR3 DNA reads TGCAGTGCTAGTCCTCCCTATGAGCAGTTCTTC.

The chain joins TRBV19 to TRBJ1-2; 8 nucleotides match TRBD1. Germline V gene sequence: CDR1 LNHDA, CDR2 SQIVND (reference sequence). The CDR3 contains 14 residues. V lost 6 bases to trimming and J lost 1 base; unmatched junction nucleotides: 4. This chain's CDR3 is CASRWTGSNYGYTF. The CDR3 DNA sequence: TGTGCCAGTAGGTGGACAGGGAGTAACTATGGCTACACCTTC. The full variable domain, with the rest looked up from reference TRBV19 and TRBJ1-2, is DGGITQSPKYLFRKEGQNVTLSCEQNLNHDAMYWYRQDPGQGLRLIYYSQIVNDFQKGDIAEGYSVSREKKESFPLTVTSAQKNPTAFYLCASRWTGSNYGYTFGSGTRLTVV.

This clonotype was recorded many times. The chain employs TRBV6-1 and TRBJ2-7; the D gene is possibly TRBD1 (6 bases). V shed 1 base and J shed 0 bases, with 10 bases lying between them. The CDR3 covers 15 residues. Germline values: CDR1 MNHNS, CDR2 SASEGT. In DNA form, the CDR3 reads TGTGCCAGCAGTGAAGGGGCGGACAGCTCCTACGAGCAGTACTTC. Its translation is CASSEGADSSYEQYF.

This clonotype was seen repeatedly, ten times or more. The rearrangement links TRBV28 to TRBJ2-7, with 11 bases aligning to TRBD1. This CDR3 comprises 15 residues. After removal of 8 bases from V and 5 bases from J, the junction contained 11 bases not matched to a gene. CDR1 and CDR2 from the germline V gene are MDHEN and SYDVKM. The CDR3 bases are TGTGCCAGCCTTCAAGCTAGGACAGGGGGCAACGAGCAGTACTTC. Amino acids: CASLQARTGGNEQYF. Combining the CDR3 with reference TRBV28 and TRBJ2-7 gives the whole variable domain DVKVTQSSRYLVKRTGEKVFLECVQDMDHENMFWYRQDPGLGLRLIYFSYDVKMKEKGDIPEGYSVSREKKERFSLILESASTNQTSMYLCASLQARTGGNEQYFGPGTRLTVT.

The CDR3 region is CASRRTGGDYEQYF. Here the CDR3 DNA reads TGTGCCAGCAGAAGGACAGGGGGCGACTACGAGCAGTACTTC. The J gene is TRBJ2-7, the V gene TRBV2, with 11 positions matching TRBD1. The germline CDR1 and CDR2 sequences are SNHLY and FYNNEI. After removal of 6 bases from V and 3 bases from J, the junction contained 4 bases not matched to a gene. CDR3 length: 14 residues.

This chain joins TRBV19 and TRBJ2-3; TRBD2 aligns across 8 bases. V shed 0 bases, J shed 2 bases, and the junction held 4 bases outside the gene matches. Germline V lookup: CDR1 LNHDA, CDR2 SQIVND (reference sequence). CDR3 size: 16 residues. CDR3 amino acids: CASSIDTSGDTDTQYF. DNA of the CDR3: TGTGCCAGTAGTATAGACACTAGCGGAGACACAGATACGCAGTATTTT.

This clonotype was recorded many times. The CDR3 loop reads CASSAEGASYNEQFF. The CDR3 DNA reads TGTGCCAGCTCAGCAGAGGGGGCATCCTACAATGAGCAGTTCTTC. The chain joins TRBV18 to TRBJ2-1; TRBD1 agrees at 7 bases. The V segment lost 5 bases and the J segment 1 base; nucleotides outside the gene matches: 5. This CDR3 is built from 15 residues. The germline V gene has CDR1 KGHSH and CDR2 LQKENI.

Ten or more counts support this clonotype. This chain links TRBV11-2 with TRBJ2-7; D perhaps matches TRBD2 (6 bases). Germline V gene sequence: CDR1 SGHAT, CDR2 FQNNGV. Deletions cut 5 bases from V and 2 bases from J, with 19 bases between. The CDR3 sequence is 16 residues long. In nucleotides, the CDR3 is TGTGCCAGCAGCCCCCCGGCGGGTGGAGGGCCCTACGAGCAGTACTTC. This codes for CASSPPAGGGPYEQYF.

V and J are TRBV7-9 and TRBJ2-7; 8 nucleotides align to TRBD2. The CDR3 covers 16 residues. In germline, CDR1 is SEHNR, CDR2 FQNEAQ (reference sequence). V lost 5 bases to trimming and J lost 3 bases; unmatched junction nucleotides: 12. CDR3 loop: CASSQEREGSIYEQYF. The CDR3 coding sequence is TGTGCCAGCAGCCAAGAACGGGAGGGATCGATCTACGAGCAGTACTTC.

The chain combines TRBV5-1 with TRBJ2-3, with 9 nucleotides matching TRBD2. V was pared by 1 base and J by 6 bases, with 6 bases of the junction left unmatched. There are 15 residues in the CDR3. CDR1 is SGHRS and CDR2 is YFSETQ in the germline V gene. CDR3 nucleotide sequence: TGCGCCAGCAGCTTGTGGGCTAGCGGGATGGATACGCAGTATTTT. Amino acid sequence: CASSLWASGMDTQYF.

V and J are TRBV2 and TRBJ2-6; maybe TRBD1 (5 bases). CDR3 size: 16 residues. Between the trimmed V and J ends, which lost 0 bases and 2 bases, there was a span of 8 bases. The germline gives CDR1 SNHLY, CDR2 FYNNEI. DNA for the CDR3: TGTGCCAGCAGTGAAGCTTTAGGGGCTGGGGCCAACGTCCTGACTTTC. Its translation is CASSEALGAGANVLTF.